Below are 26 T cell receptor beta chains sequenced from a single sample in a study of T-cell memory formation after mild COVID-19. TCRdb passed the 5' RACE reads through MiXCR, listing each CDR3 protein once. This sample has about 340,000 distinct CDR3 sequences, with 20% to 25% found just once. What was sequenced was PBMCs or a T cell subset sorted from them (not recorded which). The receptor set was obtained from a man between 18 and 35 years old who had mild COVID-19 (a few samples of this study predate the infection). Cell type and time point are not known.

This clonotype has just a few counts. The genes are TRBV6-1 and TRBJ2-7; D not certain. The CDR3 has 11 amino acids. Germline V gives CDR1 MNHNS, CDR2 SASEGT. V was trimmed by 8 bases and J by 4 bases, leaving 9 bases between them. The CDR3 sequence is CASGRGYEQYV. DNA for the CDR3: TGTGCCAGCGGAAGAGGTTACGAGCAGTACGTC.

The chain joins TRBV10-3 to TRBJ2-7; D call uncertain. In germline, CDR1 is ENHRY, CDR2 SYGVKD. Trimming took off 0 bases at V and 5 bases at J, with 8 bases between the two ends. The CDR3 contains 13 residues. The CDR3 DNA follows: TGTGCCATCAGTGAGTCTAATGGGAACGAGCAGTACTTC. Its protein product is CAISESNGNEQYF.

This clonotype turned up a few times. This sequence joins TRBV20-1 and TRBJ1-2; 7 nucleotides match TRBD1. The CDR3 has 13 residues. Germline CDR1 reads DFQATT; CDR2 reads SNEGSKA (reference sequence). V dropped 4 bases and J dropped 3; count of bases not matched to a gene: 5. The CDR3 DNA sequence: TGCAGTGCTAAGGAGGGGGCGGACTATGGCTACACCTTC. This sequence encodes CSAKEGADYGYTF.

In its sample, this clonotype was seen a few times. This chain connects TRBV12-3 or TRBV12-4 to TRBJ1-5; the D is unclear. The V gene lost 3 bases and the J gene lost 0 bases, with 12 bases spanning the gap. This CDR3 has 16 amino acids. This chain's CDR3 is CASSLSAAYSNQPQHF. Written as DNA, the CDR3 is TGTGCCAGCAGTTTGTCGGCAGCCTATAGCAATCAGCCCCAGCATTTT.

V and J are TRBV4-3 and TRBJ1-1, with unresolved D. CDR1 LGHNA and CDR2 YSLEER come from the germline V gene. CDR3 length: 17 amino acids. Trimming pared 0 bases from V and 3 bases from J, leaving 17 bases between. The CDR3 nucleotides read TGCGCCAGCAGCCAAGATCCCTTTGACCCCCGGGACACTGAAGCTTTCTTT. This codes for CASSQDPFDPRDTEAFF.

The gene calls are TRBV4-3 and TRBJ2-6; 9 bases are shared with TRBD1. This CDR3 spans 17 amino acids. Looked up from germline, CDR1 is LGHNA and CDR2 is YSLEER. J lost 9 bases, V lost 0 bases, and 9 bases had no gene match. CDR3 sequence: CASSQERGAGQGNVLTF. Here the CDR3 DNA reads TGCGCCAGCAGCCAAGAGCGAGGCGCGGGACAGGGCAACGTCCTGACTTTC.

The rearrangement joins TRBV6-5 to TRBJ1-2, with D perhaps TRBD1 (6 bases). This CDR3 region has 15 residues. The V end was cut by 4 bases, the J end by 1 base, with 13 bases between. The germline CDR1 and CDR2 sequences are MNHEY and SVGAGI. Here the CDR3 reads CASSLRGAVNYGYTF. CDR3 nucleotides: TGTGCCAGCAGTTTACGGGGGGCAGTTAACTATGGCTACACCTTC.

This clonotype was seen more than once but under ten times. The chain is built from TRBV20-1 and TRBJ2-1, with D possibly being TRBD1 (6 bases). This CDR3 is built from 15 residues. Deletions cut 6 bases from V and 5 bases from J, with 20 bases between. Germline V CDR1 and CDR2: DFQATT, SNEGSKA (reference sequence). CDR3 DNA sequence: TGCAGTGCCAATTCACAGGGCTTCCTCGACAATGAGCAGTTCTTC. This codes for CSANSQGFLDNEQFF.

This clonotype was counted between two and nine times. The rearrangement uses TRBV18 and TRBJ1-6; D gene unclear. The germline CDR1 and CDR2 sequences are KGHSH and LQKENI. The V and J ends lost 3 bases and 8 bases respectively, with 14 bases between them. There are 15 residues in the CDR3. The CDR3 DNA is TGTGCCAGCTCACCGACGGCGGACCGCGATTCACCCCTCCACTTT. The encoded protein is CASSPTADRDSPLHF.

Here the CDR3 reads CSARPRGTGETQYF. CDR3 DNA: TGCAGTGCTAGACCCCGCGGGACAGGGGAGACCCAGTACTTC. The V and J genes are TRBV20-1 and TRBJ2-5, with 9 bases matching TRBD1. The V and J ends lost 2 bases and 5 bases, in that order; junction bases with no gene match: 6. Per germline, CDR1 DFQATT and CDR2 SNEGSKA (reference sequence). The CDR3 is 14 amino acids.

The rearrangement joins TRBV4-3 to TRBJ2-5, with D perhaps matching TRBD1 (6 bases). CDR1 LGHNA and CDR2 YSLEER come from the germline V gene. The CDR3 is 14 residues long. V lost 4 bases, J lost 5 bases, and 14 bases lay in between. The DNA for the CDR3 is TGCGCCAGCAGCCTACAGGGAAGGTCGGAGACCCAGTACTTC. As protein: CASSLQGRSETQYF.

This clonotype showed up just a few times. The chain uses TRBV7-2 and TRBJ2-5; possibly TRBD1 or TRBD2 for D (6 bases each). Trimming left V 5 bases short and J 5 bases short, with 9 bases between. The CDR3 contains 12 residues. Germline V lookup: CDR1 SGHTA, CDR2 FQGNSA. CDR3 protein: CASSRGGETQYF. CDR3 DNA sequence: TGTGCCAGCAGCCGAGGGGGGGAGACCCAGTACTTC.

The CDR3 loop is CASSQGTQGIAKNIQYF. The CDR3 coding sequence is TGCGCCAGCAGCCAGGGGACACAGGGCATAGCCAAAAACATTCAGTACTTC. The chain couples TRBV4-1 to TRBJ2-4; TRBD1 is a possible D gene (6 bases). The V end was cut by 3 bases, the J end by 0 bases, with 15 bases between. The CDR3 runs to 17 residues. Per the germline V gene, CDR1 is MGHRA and CDR2 is YSYEKL.

J is TRBJ1-3 and V is TRBV14, with D hard to call. V was clipped by 0 bases and J by 2 bases, with 11 bases between them. CDR3 size: 16 residues. Germline V gene sequence: CDR1 SGHDN, CDR2 FVKESK. The CDR3 reads CASSQDIWATGNTIYF. Here the CDR3 DNA reads TGTGCCAGCAGCCAAGATATCTGGGCCACTGGAAACACCATATATTTT.

The V call is TRBV12-3 or TRBV12-4, the J call TRBJ1-1, with no clear D. V lost 5 bases to trimming and J lost 0 bases, with 13 bases between them. The CDR3 has 15 residues. CDR3 residues: CASSRVIPVNTEAFF. The CDR3 coding sequence is TGTGCCAGCAGTCGGGTAATTCCGGTGAACACTGAAGCTTTCTTT.

The chain couples TRBV5-1 to TRBJ2-7, with D perhaps matching TRBD1 (6 bases). CDR1 is SGHRS, CDR2 YFSETQ, per germline. The length of the CDR3 is 15 residues. V gave up 2 bases and J gave up 3 bases, with 15 bases separating them. CDR3 loop: CASSLNAGVGYEQYV. Here the CDR3 DNA reads TGCGCCAGCAGCTTAAACGCAGGGGTGGGCTACGAGCAGTACGTC.

The rearrangement links TRBV7-2 to TRBJ1-5; D gene ambiguous. Between the trimmed V and J ends, which lost 1 base and 3 bases, there was a span of 4 bases. The germline V gene encodes CDR1 SGHTA and CDR2 FQGNSA. The CDR3 loop spans 13 amino acids. This chain's CDR3 is CASSLDINQPQHF. DNA for the CDR3: TGTGCCAGCAGCTTAGACATCAATCAGCCCCAGCATTTT.

This clonotype was observed a handful of times. The gene calls are TRBV15 and TRBJ2-2, with D tentatively TRBD1 or TRBD2 (5 bases each). Germline lookup yields CDR1 LNHNV and CDR2 YYDKDF (reference sequence). Trimming took 6 bases from V and 7 from J, leaving 18 bases between them. This CDR3 is 15 amino acids long. The CDR3 sequence: CATSHKRGFGGELFF. The CDR3 DNA follows: TGTGCCACCAGTCATAAGAGGGGTTTTGGCGGGGAGCTGTTTTTT. The variable domain in full, with the rest retrieved from reference TRBV15 and TRBJ2-2, is DAMVIQNPRYQVTQFGKPVTLSCSQTLNHNVMYWYQQKSSQAPKLLFHYYDKDFNNEADTPDNFQSRRPNTSFCFLDIRSPGLGDTAMYLCATSHKRGFGGELFFGEGSRLTVL.

This clonotype occurred a few times. The CDR3 is CASSSNPGAEAFF. CDR3 DNA sequence: TGTGCCAGCAGCTCTAACCCCGGGGCTGAAGCTTTCTTT. This rearrangement joins TRBV7-9 to TRBJ1-1, with D unclear. The V end was cut by 4 bases, the J end by 6 bases, with 12 bases between. CDR3 size: 13 residues. The germline V gene encodes CDR1 SEHNR and CDR2 FQNEAQ (reference sequence).

The chain links TRBV6-1 to TRBJ1-1; D call uncertain. The CDR3 is 14 residues long. CDR1 and CDR2 from the germline V gene are MNHNS and SASEGT. With 2 bases removed from V and 0 bases from J, the gap between germline ends came to 7 bases. The CDR3 loop is CASSEIGMNTEAFF. The CDR3 nucleotides are TGTGCCAGCAGTGAAATCGGAATGAACACTGAAGCTTTCTTT.

For the CDR3, the DNA is TGTGCCAGCAGCACCGGGACGGATGAGCAGTTCTTC. It codes for CASSTGTDEQFF. The rearrangement links TRBV9 to TRBJ2-1; perhaps D is TRBD1 or TRBD2 (5 bases each). The CDR3 totals 12 residues. V lost 4 bases, J lost 8 bases, and 10 bases lay in between. Germline-derived CDR1 and CDR2 are SGDLS and YYNGEE.

The chain links TRBV28 to TRBJ2-5, with D possibly being TRBD2 (6 bases). The CDR3 is made up of 12 amino acids. Germline CDR1 is MDHEN and CDR2 is SYDVKM. V lost 3 bases, J lost 12 bases, and 14 bases lay in between. The CDR3 DNA sequence: TGTGCCAGCAGTTTGCGGGACTTACCGAAGTACTTC. It is translated as CASSLRDLPKYF.

This clonotype was recorded many times. V is TRBV5-1 and J is TRBJ2-2; 11 bases are shared with TRBD1. Trimming at V came to 4 bases and at J to 4 bases, leaving 15 bases not matched to a gene. The germline CDR1 and CDR2 sequences are SGHRS and YFSETQ. The CDR3 is made up of 19 amino acids. CDR3: CASSPNPDRGLGGTGELFF. The CDR3 nucleotides read TGCGCCAGCAGCCCTAACCCGGACAGGGGGCTAGGCGGCACCGGGGAGCTGTTTTTT.

This clonotype was detected only a few times. The rearrangement joins TRBV10-3 to TRBJ2-5; D gene uncertain. The V gene's germline CDR1 is ENHRY and CDR2 SYGVKD. Trimming took 0 bases from V and 5 from J, leaving 13 bases between them. The CDR3 contains 15 residues. This CDR3 reads CAISESTRVGETQYF. The CDR3 DNA is TGTGCCATCAGTGAGTCGACCCGGGTCGGGGAGACCCAGTACTTC.

The table lists this clonotype with many counts. V usage is TRBV11-2 and J usage is TRBJ2-2, with D perhaps given as TRBD1 or TRBD2 (5 bases each). CDR3 length: 17 residues. Trimming took 1 base from V and 5 from J, leaving 17 bases between them. Germline values: CDR1 SGHAT, CDR2 FQNNGV. DNA for the CDR3: TGTGCCAGCAGCTTAGGGCCGGGGCAGGGCTGGACCGGGGAGCTGTTTTTT. It is translated as CASSLGPGQGWTGELFF.

This clonotype has just a few counts. The chain employs TRBV7-2 and TRBJ1-4; 8 bases map to TRBD1. The V segment lost 3 bases and the J segment 3 bases; nucleotides outside the gene matches: 3. The germline V gene encodes CDR1 SGHTA and CDR2 FQGNSA. The CDR3 is 15 residues long. The CDR3 region is CASSFQGASNEKLFF. DNA for the CDR3: TGTGCCAGCAGCTTTCAGGGGGCCTCTAATGAAAAACTGTTTTTT.